The 3 T cell receptor beta chains below were found in one sample sequenced in a study of response to subunit inactivated influenza vaccine. MiXCR was run by TCRdb on the RT-PCR reads, yielding one entry per CDR3 protein. Of under 750,000 distinct CDR3 sequences listed, 10% to 15% are singletons. This sample comprised PBMCs from blood, obtained on the day of vaccination. The source is a man aged 45-65 years who received an inactivated influenza vaccine.

The chain has TRBV9 and TRBJ2-5, with D perhaps TRBD1 or TRBD2 (5 bases each). The germline V gene encodes CDR1 SGDLS and CDR2 YYNGEE. V lost 4 bases to trimming and J lost 1 base, with 11 bases between them. The CDR3 has 14 amino acids. The CDR3 is CASSRDPTQETQYF. The DNA of the CDR3 is TGTGCCAGCAGCAGGGACCCTACCCAAGAGACCCAGTACTTC.

This clonotype showed up just a few times. This sequence joins TRBV6-5 and TRBJ1-2, with D possibly TRBD1 on 6 matching bases. Germline CDR1 and CDR2: MNHEY and SVGAGI. The CDR3 runs 12 residues. Deletions cut 8 bases from V and 4 bases from J, with 11 bases between. The CDR3 protein is CASRGGGYGYTF. In nucleotides, the CDR3 is TGTGCCAGCCGAGGAGGGGGCTATGGCTACACCTTC.

This clonotype was detected a few times. The CDR3: CASSLGVDSNQPQHF. In DNA, the CDR3 is TGTGCCAGCAGCCTCGGGGTTGATAGCAATCAGCCCCAGCATTTT. The rearrangement uses TRBV12-3 or TRBV12-4 and TRBJ1-5, with D uncertain. V shed 6 bases and J shed 0 bases, with 12 bases lying between them. CDR3 length: 15 amino acids.